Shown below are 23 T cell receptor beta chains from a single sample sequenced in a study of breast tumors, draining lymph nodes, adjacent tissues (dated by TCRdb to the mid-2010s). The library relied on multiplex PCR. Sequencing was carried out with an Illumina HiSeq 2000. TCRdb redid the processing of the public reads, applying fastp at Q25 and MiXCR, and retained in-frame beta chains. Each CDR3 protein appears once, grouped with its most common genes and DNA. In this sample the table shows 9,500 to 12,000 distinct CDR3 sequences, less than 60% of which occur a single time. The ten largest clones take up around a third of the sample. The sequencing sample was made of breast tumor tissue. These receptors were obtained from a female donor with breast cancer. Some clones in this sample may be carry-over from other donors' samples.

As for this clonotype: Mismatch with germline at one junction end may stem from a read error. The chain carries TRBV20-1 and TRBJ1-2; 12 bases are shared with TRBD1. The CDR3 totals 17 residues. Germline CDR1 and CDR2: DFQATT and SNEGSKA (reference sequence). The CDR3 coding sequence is TGCAGTGCTAGAGATACTCCGGGACAGGGGGCTCCTCTAGGCTACATCTTC. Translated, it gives CSARDTPGQGAPLGYIF.

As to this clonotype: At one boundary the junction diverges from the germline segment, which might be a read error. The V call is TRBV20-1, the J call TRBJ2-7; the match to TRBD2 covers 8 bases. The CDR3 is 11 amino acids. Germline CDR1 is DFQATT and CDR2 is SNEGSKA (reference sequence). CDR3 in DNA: TGCGGTGCCCAGGTAGCGGGAGAGCAGTACTTC. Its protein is CGAQVAGEQYF.

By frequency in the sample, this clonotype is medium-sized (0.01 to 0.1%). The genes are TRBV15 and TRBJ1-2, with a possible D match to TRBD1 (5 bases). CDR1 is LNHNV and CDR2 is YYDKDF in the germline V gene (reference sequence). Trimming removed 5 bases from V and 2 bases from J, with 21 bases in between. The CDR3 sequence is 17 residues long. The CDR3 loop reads CATSLRAAGRGNYGYTF. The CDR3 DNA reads TGTGCCACCAGCTTACGGGCTGCAGGGAGGGGAAACTATGGCTACACCTTC.

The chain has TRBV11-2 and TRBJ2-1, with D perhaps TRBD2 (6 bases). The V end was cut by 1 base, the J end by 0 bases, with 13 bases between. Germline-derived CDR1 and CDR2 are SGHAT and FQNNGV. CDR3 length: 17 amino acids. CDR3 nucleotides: TGTGCCAGCAGCTTAGGGGGACTTTCGAGCTCCTACAATGAGCAGTTCTTC. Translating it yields CASSLGGLSSSYNEQFF.

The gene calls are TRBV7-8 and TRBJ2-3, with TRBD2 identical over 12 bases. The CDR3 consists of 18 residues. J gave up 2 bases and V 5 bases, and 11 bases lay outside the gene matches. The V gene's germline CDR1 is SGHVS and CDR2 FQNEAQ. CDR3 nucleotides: TGTGCCAGCAGCCCGAGGTACGGACTAGCGGGGCCCACAGATACGCAGTATTTT. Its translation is CASSPRYGLAGPTDTQYF. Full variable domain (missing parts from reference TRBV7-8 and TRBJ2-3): GAGVSQSPRYKVAKRGQDVALRCDPISGHVSLFWYQQALGQGPEFLTYFQNEAQLDKSGLPSDRFFAERPEGSVSTLKIQRTQQEDSAVYLCASSPRYGLAGPTDTQYFGPGTRLTVL.

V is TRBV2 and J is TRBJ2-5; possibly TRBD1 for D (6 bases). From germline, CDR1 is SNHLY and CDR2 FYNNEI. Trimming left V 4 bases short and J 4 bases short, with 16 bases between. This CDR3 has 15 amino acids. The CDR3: CASSASDRDPETQYF. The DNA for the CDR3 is TGTGCCAGCAGTGCATCGGACAGAGATCCAGAGACCCAGTACTTC.

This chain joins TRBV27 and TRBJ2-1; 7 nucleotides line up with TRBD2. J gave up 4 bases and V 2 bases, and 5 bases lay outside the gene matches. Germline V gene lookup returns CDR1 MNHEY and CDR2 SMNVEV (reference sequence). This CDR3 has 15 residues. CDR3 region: CASSLAGELYNEQFF. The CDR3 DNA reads TGTGCCAGCAGTTTAGCGGGGGAGCTGTACAATGAGCAGTTCTTC.

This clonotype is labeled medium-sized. CDR3 coding DNA: TGTGCCAGCAGCGTAGGAGGGGGGAGAAACTATGGCTACACCTTC. This gives the protein CASSVGGGRNYGYTF. This chain uses TRBV9 with TRBJ1-2; D may be TRBD1 (6 bases). Germline CDR1 and CDR2: SGDLS and YYNGEE. Trimming took off 0 bases at V and 2 bases at J, with 11 bases between the two ends. The CDR3 spans 15 residues. Combining the CDR3 with reference TRBV9 and TRBJ1-2 gives the whole variable domain DSGVTQTPKHLITATGQRVTLRCSPRSGDLSVYWYQQSLDQGLQFLIQYYNGEERAKGNILERFSAQQFPDLHSELNLSSLELGDSALYFCASSVGGGRNYGYTFGSGTRLTVV.

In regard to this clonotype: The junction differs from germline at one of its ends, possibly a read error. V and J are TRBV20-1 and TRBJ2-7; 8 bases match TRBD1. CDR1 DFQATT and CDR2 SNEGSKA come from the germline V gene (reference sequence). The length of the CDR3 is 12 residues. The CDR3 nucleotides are TGCAGTGCCCCAGGGGGCAAGTACGAGCCGTACTTC. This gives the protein CSAPGGKYEPYF.

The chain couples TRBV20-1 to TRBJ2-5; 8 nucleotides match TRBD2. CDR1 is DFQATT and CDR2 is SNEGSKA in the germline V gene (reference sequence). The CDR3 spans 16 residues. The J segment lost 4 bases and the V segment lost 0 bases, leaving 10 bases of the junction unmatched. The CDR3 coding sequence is TGCAGTGCTAGAGATGCACGGGAGGGCCATTCAGAGACCCAGTACTTC. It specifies CSARDAREGHSETQYF.

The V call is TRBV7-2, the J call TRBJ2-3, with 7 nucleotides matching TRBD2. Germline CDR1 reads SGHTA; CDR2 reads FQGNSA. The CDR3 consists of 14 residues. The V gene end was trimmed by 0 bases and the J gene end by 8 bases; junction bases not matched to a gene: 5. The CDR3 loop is CASSLAGSGGTQYF. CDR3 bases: TGTGCCAGCAGCTTAGCGGGATCGGGAGGTACGCAGTATTTT.

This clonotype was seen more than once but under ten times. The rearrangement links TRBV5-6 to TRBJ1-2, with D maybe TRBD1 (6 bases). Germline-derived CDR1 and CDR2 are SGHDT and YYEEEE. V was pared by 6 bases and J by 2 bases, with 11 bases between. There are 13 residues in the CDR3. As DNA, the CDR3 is TGTGCCAGCATCGGACAGTGGAACTATGGCTACACCTTC. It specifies CASIGQWNYGYTF.

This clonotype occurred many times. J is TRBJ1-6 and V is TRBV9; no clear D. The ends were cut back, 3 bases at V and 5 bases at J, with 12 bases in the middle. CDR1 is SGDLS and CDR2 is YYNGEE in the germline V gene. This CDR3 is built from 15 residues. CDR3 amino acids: CASSGAGHDNSPLHF. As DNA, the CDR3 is TGTGCCAGCAGCGGCGCCGGGCATGATAATTCACCCCTCCACTTT.

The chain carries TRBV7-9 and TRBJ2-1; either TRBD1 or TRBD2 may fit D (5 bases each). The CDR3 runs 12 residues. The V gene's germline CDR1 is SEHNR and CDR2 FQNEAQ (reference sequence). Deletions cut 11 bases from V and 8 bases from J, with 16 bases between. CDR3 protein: CAGGTPSDEQFF. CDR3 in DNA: TGTGCCGGGGGTACGCCCTCGGATGAGCAGTTCTTC.

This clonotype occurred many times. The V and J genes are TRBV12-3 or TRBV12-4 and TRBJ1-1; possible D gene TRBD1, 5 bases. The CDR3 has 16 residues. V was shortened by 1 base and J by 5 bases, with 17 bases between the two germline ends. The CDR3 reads CASSLGIGTSGTEAFF. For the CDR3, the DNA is TGTGCCAGCAGTTTAGGGATCGGGACCAGTGGGACTGAAGCTTTCTTT.

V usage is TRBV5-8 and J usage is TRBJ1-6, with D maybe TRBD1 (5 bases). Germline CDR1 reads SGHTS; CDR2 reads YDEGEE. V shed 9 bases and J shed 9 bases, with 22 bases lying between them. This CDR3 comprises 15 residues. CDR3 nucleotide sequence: TGTGCCACCCTAGCGGGGGGGGGGAGTGGTTCACCCCTCCACTTT. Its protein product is CATLAGGGSGSPLHF.

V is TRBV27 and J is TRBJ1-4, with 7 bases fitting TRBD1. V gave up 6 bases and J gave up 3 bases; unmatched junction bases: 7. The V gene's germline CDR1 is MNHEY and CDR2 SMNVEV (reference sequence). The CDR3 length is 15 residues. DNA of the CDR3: TGTGCCAGCAGCTCGAAGGGGGCATCTAATGAAAAACTGTTTTTT. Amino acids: CASSSKGASNEKLFF.

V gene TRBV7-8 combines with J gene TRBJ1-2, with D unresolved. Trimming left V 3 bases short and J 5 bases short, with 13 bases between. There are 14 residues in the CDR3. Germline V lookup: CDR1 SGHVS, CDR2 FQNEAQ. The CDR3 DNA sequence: TGTGCCAGCAGCTTGGGAGGGAAGGAGTATGGCTACACCTTC. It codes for CASSLGGKEYGYTF.

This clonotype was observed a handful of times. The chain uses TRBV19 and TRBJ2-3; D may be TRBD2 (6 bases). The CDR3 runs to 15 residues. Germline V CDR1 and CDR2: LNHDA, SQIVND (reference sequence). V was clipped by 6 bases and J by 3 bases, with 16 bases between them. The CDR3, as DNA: TGTGCCAGTAGCGGGGCGGGGTCAGCTACAGATACGCAGTATTTT. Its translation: CASSGAGSATDTQYF.

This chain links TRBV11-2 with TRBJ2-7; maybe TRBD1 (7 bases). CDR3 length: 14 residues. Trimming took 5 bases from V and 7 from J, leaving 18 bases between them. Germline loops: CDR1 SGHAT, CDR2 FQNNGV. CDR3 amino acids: CASSQGGVVWEQYV. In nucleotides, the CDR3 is TGTGCCAGCAGCCAGGGGGGTGTGGTTTGGGAGCAGTACGTC.

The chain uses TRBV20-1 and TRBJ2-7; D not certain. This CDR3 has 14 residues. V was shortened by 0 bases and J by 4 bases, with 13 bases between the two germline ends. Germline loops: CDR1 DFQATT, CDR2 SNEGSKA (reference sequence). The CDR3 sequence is CSARDPGKAYEQYF. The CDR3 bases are TGCAGTGCTAGAGACCCCGGTAAGGCGTACGAGCAGTACTTC.

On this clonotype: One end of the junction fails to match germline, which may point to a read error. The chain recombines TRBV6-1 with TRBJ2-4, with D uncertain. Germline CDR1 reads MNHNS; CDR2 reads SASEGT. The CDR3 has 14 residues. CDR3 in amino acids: CASTPDGPGNIQYF. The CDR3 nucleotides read TGTGCCAGCACCCCCGACGGACCCGGCAACATCCAGTACTTC.

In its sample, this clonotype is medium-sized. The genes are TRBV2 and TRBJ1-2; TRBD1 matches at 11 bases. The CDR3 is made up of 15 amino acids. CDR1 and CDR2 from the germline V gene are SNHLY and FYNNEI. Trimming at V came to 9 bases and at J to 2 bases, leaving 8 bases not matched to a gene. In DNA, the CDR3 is TGTGCCAGAATTAGGACAGGGGGCAGCAACTATGGCTACACCTTC. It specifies CARIRTGGSNYGYTF.